A selection of T cell receptor beta chains follows, all from one sample in a study of identical twins. TCRdb used MiXCR to reprocess the 5' RACE reads, holding one entry per CDR3 protein. The data hold hundreds of thousands of distinct CDR3 sequences, with approximately 24% observed a single time. This sample was also put to use in a study of T cells expressing NK-cell markers.

Sequences were obtained from CD4+ T cells sorted from blood. The receptors originated from a woman aged 18-30 years in good health. CDR3s include the opening cysteine and the closing phenylalanine or tryptophan. Each record gives: J gene, V gene, D gene, CDR3 length, CDR3 protein. A D gene is named only where the DNA matches it firmly.

TRBJ2-1 TRBV12-3/TRBV12-4 TRBD2 17 CASSPDGGRESAYEQFF
TRBJ2-2 TRBV29-1 TRBD1 14 CSASGQKNTGELFF
TRBJ2-2 TRBV18 . 14 CASSPQVATGELFF
TRBJ2-7 TRBV5-1 . 14 CASSLTDSASLQYF
TRBJ2-1 TRBV6-1 . 15 CASTETGGTYNEQFF
TRBJ2-3 TRBV19 . 16 CASSSKTSTRTDTQYF
TRBJ1-2 TRBV6-1 TRBD1 14 CASRDRADNYGYTF
TRBJ2-1 TRBV6-5 TRBD2 17 CASSFPGLAGIINEQFF
TRBJ2-7 TRBV6-5 TRBD1 14 CASSYGDRVYEQYF
TRBJ2-5 TRBV11-2 TRBD2 17 CASSLGNSGTRRETQYF
TRBJ2-1 TRBV7-8 . 16 CASSPSGLLYMNEQFF
TRBJ2-7 TRBV7-9 TRBD1 14 CASSSGTGFYEQYF
TRBJ2-1 TRBV6-2/TRBV6-3 . 14 CASSSRDPRNEQFF
TRBJ2-1 TRBV12-5 TRBD1 15 CASGPRQGVDNEQFF
TRBJ1-4 TRBV25-1 . 15 CASSERGATNEKLFF
TRBJ2-1 TRBV29-1 TRBD2 16 CSVGRYGSGGSNEQFF
TRBJ2-3 TRBV5-1 . 15 CASAAGAGSTDTQYF
TRBJ2-6 TRBV3-1 . 14 CASKPAAGANVLTF
TRBJ1-5 TRBV28 . 15 CASSPSSVSNQPQHF
TRBJ2-3 TRBV2 . 16 CASSPTGQPSTDTQYF
TRBJ2-7 TRBV12-3/TRBV12-4 . 16 CASSLAIGGTGNEQYF
TRBJ2-7 TRBV7-2 . 16 CASSLAVGGGVSEQYF
TRBJ2-1 TRBV10-3 . 12 CAISQGSNEQFF
TRBJ2-1 TRBV3-1 . 13 CASSQSQIPRQFF
TRBJ2-3 TRBV4-2 TRBD2 18 CASSHDSGLAGGTDTQYF
TRBJ2-2 TRBV12-3/TRBV12-4 . 12 CASSLHTGELFF
TRBJ2-3 TRBV6-4 TRBD2 15 CASSDLAGGADTQYF
TRBJ2-1 TRBV6-1 . 14 CASHRGSSYNEQFF
TRBJ2-3 TRBV5-4 . 14 CASSFRAGSDTQYF
TRBJ2-7 TRBV12-3/TRBV12-4 . 11 CASSFHYEQYF
TRBJ2-7 TRBV20-1 TRBD1 14 CSAQYGTGGYEQYF
TRBJ2-7 TRBV10-3 TRBD1 14 CAIRRDREAWEQYF
TRBJ2-2 TRBV12-3/TRBV12-4 TRBD1 15 CASTYRGRETGELFF
TRBJ1-3 TRBV20-1 . 14 CSARVGSSGNTIYF
TRBJ2-7 TRBV20-1 TRBD1 12 CSAREGGDRVYF
TRBJ2-1 TRBV7-2 TRBD2 15 CASSFRLAGYNEQFF
TRBJ2-7 TRBV7-9 TRBD1 14 CASSPGTAAYEQYF
TRBJ2-7 TRBV11-1 . 12 CASSFFAGEQYF
TRBJ2-5 TRBV5-1 . 14 CASREAAIQETQYF
TRBJ2-7 TRBV4-3 . 13 CASSGSLLYEQYF
TRBJ1-1 TRBV20-1 . 13 CSASRRGNTEAFF
TRBJ2-7 TRBV10-3 . 14 CASRRSDSSYEQYF
TRBJ2-7 TRBV9 TRBD2 14 CASSVATSDAEQYF
TRBJ2-1 TRBV4-3 TRBD2 19 CASSQEWGTRREGRHEQFF
TRBJ2-7 TRBV9 . 14 CASSVRPQRDEQYF
TRBJ2-1 TRBV20-1 . 14 CSARGTAGYNEQFF
TRBJ2-5 TRBV10-1 . 15 CASSESKVTQETQYF
TRBJ2-3 TRBV18 TRBD2 19 CASSPIVLSSGRGTDTQYF
TRBJ2-1 TRBV12-5 . 20 CASGLVSSLGSSSSYNEQFF
TRBJ1-1 TRBV7-2 TRBD1 16 CASSLMATGVGTEAFF
TRBJ2-3 TRBV3-1 . 16 CASSQWGPKGTDTQYF
TRBJ2-1 TRBV6-2/TRBV6-3 . 13 CASSYLGDGEQFF
TRBJ2-2 TRBV5-1 TRBD1 16 CATSVQGASRTGELFF
TRBJ2-1 TRBV5-6 TRBD1 17 CASSLLPNRGPYNEQFF